The 12 T cell receptor beta chains below were found in one sample sequenced in a study of blood T cell repertoires in COVID-19. Sequenced by immunoSEQ multiplex PCR; TCRdb stores in-frame clones only, minus some. Seen here are some 180,000 clones, approximately 87% observed once, and the top ten hold roughly 20%. Sequencing input: peripheral blood. The receptors originated from a man aged 65 to 79 with active or convalescent COVID-19.

V and J are TRBV11-2 and TRBJ2-7, with TRBD1 identical over 9 bases. Unmatched junction bases numbered 11, after V lost 5 bases and J lost 6 bases. The CDR3 runs to 15 residues. Germline CDR1 SGHAT, CDR2 FQNNGV. The DNA of the CDR3 is TGTGCCAGCAGCCTTCTGGGACAGGGAGCCGGCGAGCAGTACTTC. It encodes CASSLLGQGAGEQYF.

The CDR3 coding sequence is TGTGCCAGCAGCCGGGGACTAGCGAACTACGAGCAGTACTTC. It codes for CASSRGLANYEQYF. The chain uses TRBV7-2 and TRBJ2-7; 10 bases are shared with TRBD2. CDR1 SGHTA and CDR2 FQGNSA come from the germline V gene. V dropped 5 bases and J dropped 3; count of bases not matched to a gene: 4. The CDR3 runs 14 residues.

V is TRBV6-1 and J is TRBJ1-2; a possible D gene is TRBD1 (5 bases). Germline CDR1 is MNHNS and CDR2 is SASEGT. The V and J ends lost 1 base and 5 bases respectively, with 5 bases between them. The CDR3 spans 12 residues. CDR3 DNA sequence: TGTGCCAGCAGTGAAGGGACATATGGCTACACCTTC. Translation: CASSEGTYGYTF.

The V call is TRBV5-4, the J call TRBJ2-7; D is perhaps TRBD2 (5 bases). V was trimmed by 5 bases and J by 3 bases, leaving 12 bases between them. This CDR3 contains 13 residues. CDR1 SGHNT and CDR2 YYREEE come from the germline V gene (reference sequence). CDR3 bases: TGTGCCAGCAGTCAGGACGGGATCTACGAGCAGTACTTC. It specifies CASSQDGIYEQYF.

V is TRBV9 and J is TRBJ1-2, with unresolved D. This CDR3 has 13 amino acids. The germline gives CDR1 SGDLS, CDR2 YYNGEE. V was trimmed by 3 bases and J by 8 bases, leaving 14 bases between them. The chain's CDR3 is CASSAAPTGGYTF. In DNA form, the CDR3 reads TGTGCCAGCAGCGCCGCCCCCACGGGAGGCTACACCTTC.

The V gene is TRBV6-6, the J gene TRBJ2-1, with 11 bases that match TRBD2. Germline assignment: CDR1 MNHNY and CDR2 SVGAGI (reference sequence). The V and J ends lost 4 bases and 6 bases, in that order; junction bases with no gene match: 5. There are 15 residues in the CDR3. CDR3: CASSLGLAGANEQFF. The CDR3, as DNA: TGTGCCAGCAGTTTAGGACTAGCGGGTGCCAATGAGCAGTTCTTC.

The chain combines TRBV6-6 with TRBJ2-7, with a possible D match to TRBD2 (6 bases). This CDR3 spans 11 amino acids. Per germline, CDR1 MNHNY and CDR2 SVGAGI (reference sequence). With 7 bases removed from V and 7 bases from J, the gap between germline ends came to 11 bases. CDR3: CASTAGIEQYF. The CDR3 DNA reads TGTGCCAGCACCGCGGGGATAGAGCAGTACTTC.

This chain connects TRBV4-3 to TRBJ2-7; no definite D call. Germline CDR1 is LGHNA and CDR2 is YSLEER. CDR3 length equals 15 residues. Trimming pared 0 bases from V and 3 bases from J, leaving 12 bases between. Written as DNA, the CDR3 is TGCGCCAGCAGCCAAGAGCGAGGCCTACTCTACGAGCAGTACTTC. It yields the protein CASSQERGLLYEQYF.

The chain carries TRBV11-2 and TRBJ1-4; 10 bases agree with TRBD1. J was trimmed by 8 bases and V by 2 bases; bases with no gene match: 5. The CDR3 loop spans 15 amino acids. The germline gives CDR1 SGHAT, CDR2 FQNNGV. The CDR3 DNA reads TGTGCCAGCAGCTTACGCCGGGACAGGGGCGAAAAACTGTTTTTT. Residues: CASSLRRDRGEKLFF.

This chain links TRBV7-9 with TRBJ1-2; maybe TRBD1 (5 bases). The germline gives CDR1 SEHNR, CDR2 FQNEAQ (reference sequence). CDR3 length: 17 residues. V was shortened by 5 bases and J by 4 bases, with 23 bases between the two germline ends. CDR3 DNA: TGTGCCAGCAGCCCGTGGTTGGGGGGGAATGAGGCCTATGGCTACACCTTC. Translated: CASSPWLGGNEAYGYTF. Full variable domain (outside the CDR3, taken from reference TRBV7-9 and TRBJ1-2): DTGVSQNPRHKITKRGQNVTFRCDPISEHNRLYWYRQTLGQGPEFLTYFQNEAQLEKSRLLSDRFSAERPKGSFSTLEIQRTEQGDSAMYLCASSPWLGGNEAYGYTFGSGTRLTVV.

V and J are TRBV5-1 and TRBJ2-6, with a possible D match to TRBD1 (5 bases). This CDR3 has 16 amino acids. V was trimmed by 3 bases and J by 1 base, leaving 11 bases between them. Germline values: CDR1 SGHRS, CDR2 YFSETQ. CDR3 residues: CASSSEPGSGANVLTF. The DNA of the CDR3 is TGCGCCAGCAGCTCGGAGCCAGGGTCTGGGGCCAACGTCCTGACTTTC. Looking up the rest from reference TRBV5-1 and TRBJ2-6 gives the full variable domain: KAGVTQTPRYLIKTRGQQVTLSCSPISGHRSVSWYQQTPGQGLQFLFEYFSETQRNKGNFPGRFSGRQFSNSRSEMNVSTLELGDSALYLCASSSEPGSGANVLTFGAGSRLTVL.

This clone was recorded once. V gene TRBV2 combines with J gene TRBJ2-1, with D possibly TRBD2 on 5 matching bases. Per the germline V gene, CDR1 is SNHLY and CDR2 is FYNNEI. V shed 3 bases and J shed 0 bases, with 12 bases lying between them. The CDR3 covers 16 residues. DNA for the CDR3: TGTGCCAGCAGTGACCGGACGGGAAGCTCCTACAATGAGCAGTTCTTC. Translating gives CASSDRTGSSYNEQFF.